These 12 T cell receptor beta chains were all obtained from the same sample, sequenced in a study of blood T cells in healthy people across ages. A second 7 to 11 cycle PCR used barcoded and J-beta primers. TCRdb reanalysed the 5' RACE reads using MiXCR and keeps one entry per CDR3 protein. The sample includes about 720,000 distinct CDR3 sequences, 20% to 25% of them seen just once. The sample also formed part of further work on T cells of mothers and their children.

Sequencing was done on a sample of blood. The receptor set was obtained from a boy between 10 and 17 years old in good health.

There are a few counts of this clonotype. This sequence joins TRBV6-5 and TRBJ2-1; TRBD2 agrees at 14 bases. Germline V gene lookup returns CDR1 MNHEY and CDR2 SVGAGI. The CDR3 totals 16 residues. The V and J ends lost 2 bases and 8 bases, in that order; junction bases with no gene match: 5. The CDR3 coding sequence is TGTGCCAGCAGTTACGCCGGGACTAGCGGGGGCGATGAGCAGTTCTTC. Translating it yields CASSYAGTSGGDEQFF.

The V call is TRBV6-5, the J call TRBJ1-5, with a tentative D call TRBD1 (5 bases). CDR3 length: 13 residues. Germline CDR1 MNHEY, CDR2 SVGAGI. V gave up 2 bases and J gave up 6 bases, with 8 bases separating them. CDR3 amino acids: CASSYRGVQPQHF. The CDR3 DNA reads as TGTGCCAGCAGTTACAGGGGAGTTCAGCCCCAGCATTTT.

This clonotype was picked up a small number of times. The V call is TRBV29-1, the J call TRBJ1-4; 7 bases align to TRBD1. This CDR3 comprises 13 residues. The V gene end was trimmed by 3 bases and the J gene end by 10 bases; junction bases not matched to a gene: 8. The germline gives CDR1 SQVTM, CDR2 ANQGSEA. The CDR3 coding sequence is TGCAGCGTTGAGTACCCAGGGGGAGCAAAACTGTTTTTT. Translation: CSVEYPGGAKLFF.

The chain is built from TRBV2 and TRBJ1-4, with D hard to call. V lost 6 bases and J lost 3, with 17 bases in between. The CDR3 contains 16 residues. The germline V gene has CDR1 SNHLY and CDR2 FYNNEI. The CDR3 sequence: CASRTMPPGSNEKLFF. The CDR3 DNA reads TGTGCCAGCAGAACCATGCCCCCGGGTTCTAATGAAAAACTGTTTTTT.

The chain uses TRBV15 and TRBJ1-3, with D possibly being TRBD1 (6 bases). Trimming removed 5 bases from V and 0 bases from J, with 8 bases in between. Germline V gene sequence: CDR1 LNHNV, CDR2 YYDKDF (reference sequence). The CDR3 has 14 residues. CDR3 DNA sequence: TGTGCCACCAGCGAGGGGGGCTCTGGAAACACCATATATTTT. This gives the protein CATSEGGSGNTIYF.

CDR3 DNA sequence: TGCGCCAGCAGCCAAGATCGGGTCATCAATGAGCAGTTCTTC. This gives the protein CASSQDRVINEQFF. This chain uses TRBV4-3 with TRBJ2-7; D unresolved. The DNA matches TRBJ2-1 better at its end, which makes the J call doubtful. The germline gives CDR1 LGHNA, CDR2 YSLEER. CDR3 length: 14 amino acids.

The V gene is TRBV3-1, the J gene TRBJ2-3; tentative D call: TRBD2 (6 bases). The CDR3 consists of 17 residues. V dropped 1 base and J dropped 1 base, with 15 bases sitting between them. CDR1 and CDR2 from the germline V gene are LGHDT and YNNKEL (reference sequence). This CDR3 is CASSQAIRTTRTDTQYF. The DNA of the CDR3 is TGTGCCAGCAGCCAAGCGATCCGGACTACACGCACAGATACGCAGTATTTT.

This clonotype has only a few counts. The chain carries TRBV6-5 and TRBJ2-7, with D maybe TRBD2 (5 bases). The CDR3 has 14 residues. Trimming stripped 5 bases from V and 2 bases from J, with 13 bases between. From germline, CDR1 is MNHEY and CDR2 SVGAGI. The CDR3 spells CASSVVSGTYEQYF. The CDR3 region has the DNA TGTGCCAGCAGTGTCGTTTCGGGGACCTACGAGCAGTACTTC.

Here the CDR3 DNA reads TGCGCCAGTAGCACAACCACAGGGGCCTACGAGCAGTACTTC. Amino acids: CASSTTTGAYEQYF. The chain employs TRBV5-1 and TRBJ2-5; 7 bases agree with TRBD1. The J call may be mistaken, given a closer DNA end match to TRBJ2-7. The CDR3 length is 14 residues. CDR1 SGHRS and CDR2 YFSETQ come from the germline V gene.

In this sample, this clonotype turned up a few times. The CDR3 is CASSLAGTVNEKLFF. Written as DNA, the CDR3 is TGTGCCAGCAGCTTAGCGGGGACAGTAAATGAAAAACTGTTTTTT. The chain combines TRBV7-2 with TRBJ1-4; 7 nucleotides line up with TRBD1. The germline V gene encodes CDR1 SGHTA and CDR2 FQGNSA. The V and J ends lost 0 bases and 5 bases, in that order; junction bases with no gene match: 3. The CDR3 is 15 amino acids.

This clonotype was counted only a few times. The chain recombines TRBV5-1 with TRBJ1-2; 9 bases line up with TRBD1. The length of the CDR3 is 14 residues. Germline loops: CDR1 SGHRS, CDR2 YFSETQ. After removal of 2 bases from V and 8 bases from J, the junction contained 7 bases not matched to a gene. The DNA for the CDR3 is TGCGCCAGCAGCTTTCCGGGACAGGGATGGGGCTACACCTTC. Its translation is CASSFPGQGWGYTF.

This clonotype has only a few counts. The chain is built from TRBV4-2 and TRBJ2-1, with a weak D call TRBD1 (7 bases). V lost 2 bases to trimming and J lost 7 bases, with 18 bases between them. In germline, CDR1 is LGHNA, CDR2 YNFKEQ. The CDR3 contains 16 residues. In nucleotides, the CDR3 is TGTGCCAGCAGCCAACAGAACCCACCAGGGGGGAATGAGCAGTTCTTC. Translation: CASSQQNPPGGNEQFF.